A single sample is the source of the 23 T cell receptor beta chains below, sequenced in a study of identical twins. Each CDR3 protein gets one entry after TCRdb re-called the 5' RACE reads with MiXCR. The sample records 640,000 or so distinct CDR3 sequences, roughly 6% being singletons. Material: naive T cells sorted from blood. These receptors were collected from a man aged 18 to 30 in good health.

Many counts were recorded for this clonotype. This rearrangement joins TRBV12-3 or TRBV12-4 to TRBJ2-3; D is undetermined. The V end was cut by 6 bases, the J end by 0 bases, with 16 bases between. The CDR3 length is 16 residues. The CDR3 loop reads CASSTPNRDSTDTQYF. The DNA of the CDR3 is TGTGCCAGCAGCACCCCCAACCGCGACAGCACAGATACGCAGTATTTT.

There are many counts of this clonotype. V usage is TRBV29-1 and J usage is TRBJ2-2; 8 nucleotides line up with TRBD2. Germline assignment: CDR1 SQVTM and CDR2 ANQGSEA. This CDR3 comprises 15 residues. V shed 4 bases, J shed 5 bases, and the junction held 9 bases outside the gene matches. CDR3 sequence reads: CSVVAGTRGTGELFF. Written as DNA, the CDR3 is TGCAGCGTTGTTGCCGGGACTAGAGGAACCGGGGAGCTGTTTTTT.

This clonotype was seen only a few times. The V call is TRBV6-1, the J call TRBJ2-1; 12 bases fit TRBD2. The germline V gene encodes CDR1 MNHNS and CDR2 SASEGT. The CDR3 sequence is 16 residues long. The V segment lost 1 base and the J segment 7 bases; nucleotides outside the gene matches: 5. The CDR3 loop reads CASSEVRTSGENEQFF. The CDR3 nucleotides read TGTGCCAGCAGTGAAGTGAGGACTAGCGGGGAAAATGAGCAGTTCTTC.

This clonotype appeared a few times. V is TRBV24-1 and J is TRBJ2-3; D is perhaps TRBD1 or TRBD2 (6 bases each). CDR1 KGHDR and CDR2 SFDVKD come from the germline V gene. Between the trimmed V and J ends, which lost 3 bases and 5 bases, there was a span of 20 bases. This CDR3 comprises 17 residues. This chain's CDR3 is CATSDPLKAEGVDTQYF. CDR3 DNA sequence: TGTGCCACCAGTGATCCCTTGAAAGCGGAGGGGGTAGATACGCAGTATTTT.

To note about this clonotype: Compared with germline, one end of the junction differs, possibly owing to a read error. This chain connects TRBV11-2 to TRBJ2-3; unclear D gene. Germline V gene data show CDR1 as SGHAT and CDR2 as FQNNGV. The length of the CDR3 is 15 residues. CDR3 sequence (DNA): TGTGCCAGTAAAGTTCTGGGTCGAAGCACAGATGCGCAGTATTTT. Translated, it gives CASKVLGRSTDAQYF.

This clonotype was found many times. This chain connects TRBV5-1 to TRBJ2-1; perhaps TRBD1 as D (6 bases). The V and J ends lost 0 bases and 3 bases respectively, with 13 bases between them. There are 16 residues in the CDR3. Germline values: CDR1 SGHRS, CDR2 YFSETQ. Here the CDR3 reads CASSLASGTLYNEQFF. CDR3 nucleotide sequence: TGCGCCAGCAGCTTGGCGTCCGGGACACTCTACAATGAGCAGTTCTTC.

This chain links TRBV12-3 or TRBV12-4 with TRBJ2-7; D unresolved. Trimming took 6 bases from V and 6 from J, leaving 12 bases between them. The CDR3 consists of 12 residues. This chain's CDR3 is CASSLPPSEQYF. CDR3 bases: TGTGCCAGCAGCCTCCCGCCTTCCGAGCAGTACTTC.

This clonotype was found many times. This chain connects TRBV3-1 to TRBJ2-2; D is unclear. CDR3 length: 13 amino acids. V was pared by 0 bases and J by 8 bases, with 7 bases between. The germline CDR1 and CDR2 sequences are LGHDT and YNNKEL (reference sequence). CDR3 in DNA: TGTGCCAGCAGCCAAGATTGGCGGGGGGAGCTGTTTTTT. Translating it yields CASSQDWRGELFF.

CDR3 protein: CATSPHRTGVGTDTQYF. As DNA, the CDR3 is TGTGCCACCAGCCCCCACAGAACAGGGGTCGGCACAGATACGCAGTATTTT. The rearrangement uses TRBV15 and TRBJ2-3, with 7 positions matching TRBD1. The CDR3 contains 17 residues. Germline lookup yields CDR1 LNHNV and CDR2 YYDKDF (reference sequence). Trimming removed 5 bases from V and 1 base from J; junction bases left unmatched: 12.

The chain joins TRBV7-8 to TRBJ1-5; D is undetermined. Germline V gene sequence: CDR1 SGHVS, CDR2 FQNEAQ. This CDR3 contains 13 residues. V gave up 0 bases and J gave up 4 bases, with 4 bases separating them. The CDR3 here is CASSLAVNQPQHF. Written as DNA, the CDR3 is TGTGCCAGCAGCTTAGCGGTGAATCAGCCCCAGCATTTT.

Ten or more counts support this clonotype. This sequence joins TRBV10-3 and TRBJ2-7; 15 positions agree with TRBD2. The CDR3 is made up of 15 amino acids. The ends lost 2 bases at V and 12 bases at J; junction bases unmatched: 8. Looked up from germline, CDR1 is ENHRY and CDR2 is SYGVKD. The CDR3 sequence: CAISEPGLAGGLWYF. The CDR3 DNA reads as TGTGCCATCAGTGAGCCCGGACTAGCGGGAGGGCTATGGTACTTC.

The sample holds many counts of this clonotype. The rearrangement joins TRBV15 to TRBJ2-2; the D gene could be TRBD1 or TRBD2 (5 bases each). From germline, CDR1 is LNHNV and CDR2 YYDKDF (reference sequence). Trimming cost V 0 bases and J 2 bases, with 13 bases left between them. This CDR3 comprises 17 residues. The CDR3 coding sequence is TGTGCCACCAGCAGAGATATGGGACCGGGAAACACCGGGGAGCTGTTTTTT. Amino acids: CATSRDMGPGNTGELFF.

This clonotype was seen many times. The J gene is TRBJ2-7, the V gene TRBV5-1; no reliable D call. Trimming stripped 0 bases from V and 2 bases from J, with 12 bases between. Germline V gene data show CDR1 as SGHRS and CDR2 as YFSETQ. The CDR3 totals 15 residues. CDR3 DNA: TGCGCCAGCAGCTTGGGAATAGGTGGGGCCTACGAGCAGTACTTC. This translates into CASSLGIGGAYEQYF.

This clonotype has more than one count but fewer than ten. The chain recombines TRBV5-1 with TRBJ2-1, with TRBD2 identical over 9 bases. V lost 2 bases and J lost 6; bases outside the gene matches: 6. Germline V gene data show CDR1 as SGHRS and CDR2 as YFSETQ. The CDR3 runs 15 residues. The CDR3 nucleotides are TGCGCCAGCAGCTTAGGACTAGCGAGAATCAATGAGCAGTTCTTC. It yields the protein CASSLGLARINEQFF.

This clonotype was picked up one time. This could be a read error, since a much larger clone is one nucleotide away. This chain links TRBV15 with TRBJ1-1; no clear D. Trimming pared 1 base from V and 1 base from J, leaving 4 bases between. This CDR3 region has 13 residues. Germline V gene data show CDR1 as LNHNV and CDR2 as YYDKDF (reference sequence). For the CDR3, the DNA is TGTGCCACCAGCAGAGGAGGGAACACTGAAGCTTTCTTT. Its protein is CATSRGGNTEAFF.

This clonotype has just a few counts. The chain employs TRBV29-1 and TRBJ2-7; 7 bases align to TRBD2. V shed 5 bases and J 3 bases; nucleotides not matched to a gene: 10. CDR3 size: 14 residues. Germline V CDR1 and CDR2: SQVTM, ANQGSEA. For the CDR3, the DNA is TGCAGCGTTAGCGGGATCGAGCCAAACTACGAGCAGTACTTC. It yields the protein CSVSGIEPNYEQYF.

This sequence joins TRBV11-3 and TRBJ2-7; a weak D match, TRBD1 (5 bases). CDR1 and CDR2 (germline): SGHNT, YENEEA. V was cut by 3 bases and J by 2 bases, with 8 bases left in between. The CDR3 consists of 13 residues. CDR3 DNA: TGTGCCAGCAGCTTTTTGACAGCCTACGAGCAGTACGTC. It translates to CASSFLTAYEQYV.

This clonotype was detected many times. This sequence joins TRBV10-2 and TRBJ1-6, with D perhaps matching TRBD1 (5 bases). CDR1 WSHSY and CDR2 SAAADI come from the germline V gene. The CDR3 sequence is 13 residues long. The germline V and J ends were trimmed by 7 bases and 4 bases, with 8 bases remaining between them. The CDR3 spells CASKGPYNSPLHF. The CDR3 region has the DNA TGCGCCAGCAAGGGACCTTATAATTCACCCCTCCACTTT.

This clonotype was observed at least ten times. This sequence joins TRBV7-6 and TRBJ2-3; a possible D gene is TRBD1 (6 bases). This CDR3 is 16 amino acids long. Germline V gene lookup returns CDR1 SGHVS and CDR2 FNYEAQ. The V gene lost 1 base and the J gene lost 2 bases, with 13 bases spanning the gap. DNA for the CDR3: TGTGCCAGCAGCTTAGGGCCCTTGGGGGCCACAGATACGCAGTATTTT. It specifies CASSLGPLGATDTQYF.

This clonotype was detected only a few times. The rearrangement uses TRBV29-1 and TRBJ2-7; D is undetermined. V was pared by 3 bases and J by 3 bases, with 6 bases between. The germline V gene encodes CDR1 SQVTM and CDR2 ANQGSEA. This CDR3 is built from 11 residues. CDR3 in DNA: TGCAGCGTTGAGTCCGGCTACGAGCAGTACTTC. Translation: CSVESGYEQYF.

The DNA of the CDR3 is TGTGCCAGCAGCCAAGGGATAGCGGGAGCAGATACGCAGTATTTT. Residues: CASSQGIAGADTQYF. The chain carries TRBV3-1 and TRBJ2-3, with 9 bases matching TRBD2. The CDR3 totals 15 residues. V lost 1 base, J lost 4 bases, and 3 bases stayed unmatched. Germline CDR1 LGHDT, CDR2 YNNKEL (reference sequence).

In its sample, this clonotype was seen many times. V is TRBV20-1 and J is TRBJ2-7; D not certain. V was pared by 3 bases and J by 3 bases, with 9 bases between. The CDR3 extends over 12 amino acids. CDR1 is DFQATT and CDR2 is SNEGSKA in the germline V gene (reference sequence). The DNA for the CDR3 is TGCAGTGCTAGTGACAACTACTACGAGCAGTACTTC. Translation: CSASDNYYEQYF.

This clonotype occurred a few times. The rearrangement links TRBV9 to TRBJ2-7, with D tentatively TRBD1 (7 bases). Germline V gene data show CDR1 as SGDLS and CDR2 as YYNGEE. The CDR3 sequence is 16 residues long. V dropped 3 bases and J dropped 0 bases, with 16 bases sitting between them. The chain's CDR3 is CASSGGGRGLSYEQYF. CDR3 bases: TGTGCCAGCAGCGGAGGGGGCAGGGGACTCTCCTACGAGCAGTACTTC.